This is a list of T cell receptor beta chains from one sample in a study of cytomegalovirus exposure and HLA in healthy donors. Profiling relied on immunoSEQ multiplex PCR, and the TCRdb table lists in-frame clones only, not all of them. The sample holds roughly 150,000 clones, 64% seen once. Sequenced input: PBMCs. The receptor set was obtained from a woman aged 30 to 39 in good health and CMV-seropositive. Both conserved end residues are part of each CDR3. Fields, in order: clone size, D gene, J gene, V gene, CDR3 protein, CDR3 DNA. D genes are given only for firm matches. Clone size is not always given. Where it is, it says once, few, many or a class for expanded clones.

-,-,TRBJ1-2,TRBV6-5,CASRAGIQRVGYTF,TGTGCCAGCAGGGCCGGGATTCAGCGGGTTGGCTACACCTTC
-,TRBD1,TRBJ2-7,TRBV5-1,CASSVRTGAPGEQYF,TGCGCCAGCAGCGTAAGGACAGGAGCCCCAGGGGAGCAGTACTTC
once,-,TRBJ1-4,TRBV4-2,CASSRTRDTNEKLFF,TGTGCCAGCAGCCGGACCCGGGACACCAATGAAAAACTGTTTTTT
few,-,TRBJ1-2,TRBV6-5,CASSYYRSYYGYTF,TGTGCCAGCAGTTACTACCGGAGCTACTATGGCTACACCTTC
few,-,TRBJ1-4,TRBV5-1,CASSKRQSNEKLFF,TGCGCCAGCAGCAAACGACAGTCTAATGAAAAACTGTTTTTT
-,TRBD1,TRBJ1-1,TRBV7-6,CASSLAHRGPTEAFF,TGTGCCAGCAGCTTAGCCCACAGGGGGCCTACTGAAGCTTTCTTT
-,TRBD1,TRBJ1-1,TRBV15,CATSRGRGQVNTEAFF,TGTGCCACCAGCAGAGGCAGGGGGCAAGTGAACACTGAAGCTTTCTTT
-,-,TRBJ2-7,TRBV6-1,CASIADYEQYF,TGTGCCAGCATAGCAGACTACGAGCAGTACTTC
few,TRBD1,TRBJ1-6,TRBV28,CASRRTGTTLYNSPLHF,TGTGCCAGCAGGCGGACAGGGACGACCCTCTATAATTCACCCCTCCACTTT
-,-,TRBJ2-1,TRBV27,CASSQRGGGGGVGNEQFF,TGTGCCAGCAGTCAGCGGGGTGGGGGAGGGGGTGTTGGCAATGAGCAGTTCTTC
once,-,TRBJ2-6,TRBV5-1,CASSLVSGNGANVLTF,TGCGCCAGCAGCTTGGTCTCGGGGAATGGGGCCAACGTCCTGACTTTC
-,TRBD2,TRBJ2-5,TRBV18,CASSPAAGEETQYF,TGTGCCAGCTCACCTGCAGCGGGAGAGGAGACCCAGTACTTC
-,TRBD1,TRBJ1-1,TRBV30,CAWREGAKAFF,TGTGCCTGGAGGGAGGGGGCAAAAGCTTTCTTT
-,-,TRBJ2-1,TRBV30,CAWSFMDQEVF,TGTGCCTGGAGTTTCATGGACCAGGAGGTCTTC
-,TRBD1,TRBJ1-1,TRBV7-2,CASSTTGTANTEAFF,TGTGCCAGCAGTACGACAGGGACGGCAAACACTGAAGCTTTCTTT
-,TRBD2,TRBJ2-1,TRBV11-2,CASSFRRLAGAVPIF,TGTGCCAGCAGCTTTAGAAGGCTAGCGGGGGCTGTTCCGATCTTC
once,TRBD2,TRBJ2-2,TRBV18,CASSPTLAAGELFF,TGTGCCAGCTCACCTACACTAGCGGCCGGGGAGCTGTTTTTT
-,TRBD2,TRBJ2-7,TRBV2,CASSEGSGRGYEQYF,TGTGCCAGCAGTGAAGGGAGCGGGAGAGGGTACGAGCAGTACTTC
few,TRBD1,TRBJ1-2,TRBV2,CASSRQGGYGYTF,TGTGCCAGCAGTCGACAGGGCGGTTATGGCTACACCTTC
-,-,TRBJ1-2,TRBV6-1,CASRSSRGGDGYTF,TGTGCCAGCAGGTCAAGCCGTGGCGGGGACGGCTACACCTTC
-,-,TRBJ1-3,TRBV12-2,CASRSLGDKIGVPGNTIYF,TGTGCAAGTCGCTCGTTGGGAGACAAGATCGGGGTCCCTGGAAACACCATATATTTT
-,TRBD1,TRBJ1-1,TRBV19,CASGQGFLNTEAFF,TGTGCCAGTGGACAGGGGTTCTTGAACACTGAAGCTTTCTTT
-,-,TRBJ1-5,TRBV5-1,CASSAGTGNQPQHF,TGCGCCAGCAGCGCGGGGACGGGGAATCAGCCCCAGCATTTT
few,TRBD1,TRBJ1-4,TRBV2,CASSGSGGKLFF,TGTGCCAGCAGTGGCTCAGGGGGAAAACTGTTTTTT
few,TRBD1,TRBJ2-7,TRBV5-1,CASSLYPVGQGVDEQYF,TGCGCCAGCAGCTTATATCCCGTGGGACAGGGAGTCGACGAGCAGTACTTC
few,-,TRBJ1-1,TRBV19,CASIGSTEAFF,TGTGCCAGTATTGGGAGCACTGAAGCTTTCTTT
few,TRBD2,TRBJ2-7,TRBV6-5,CASSYLGTNYEQYF,TGTGCCAGCAGTTACTTGGGGACTAACTACGAGCAGTACTTC
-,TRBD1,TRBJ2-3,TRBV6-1,CASSEPTGGDTQYF,TGTGCCAGCAGTGAGCCGACAGGGGGGGATACGCAGTATTTT
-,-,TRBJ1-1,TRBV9,CASSPQGGNTEAFF,TGTGCCAGCAGCCCTCAGGGCGGTAACACTGAAGCTTTCTTT
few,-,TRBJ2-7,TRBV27,CASSYRKSGEQYF,TGTGCCAGCAGTTACAGGAAATCGGGCGAGCAGTACTTC
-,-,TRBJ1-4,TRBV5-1,CASAERSGEKLFF,TGCGCCAGCGCCGAGAGGTCGGGTGAAAAACTGTTTTTT
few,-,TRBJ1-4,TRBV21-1,CASSETYRANEKLFF,TGTGCCAGCAGCGAAACCTACAGGGCCAATGAAAAACTGTTTTTT
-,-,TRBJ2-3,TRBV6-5,CASTESTGTDTQYF,TGTGCCAGCACCGAATCTACGGGGACAGATACGCAGTATTTT
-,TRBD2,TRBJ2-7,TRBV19,CATAGGAGRSEQYF,TGTGCCACCGCCGGGGGGGCCGGCCGTTCCGAGCAGTACTTC
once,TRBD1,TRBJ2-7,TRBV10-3,CAIREGQTSSYEQYF,TGTGCCATCAGAGAGGGACAGACGAGCTCCTACGAGCAGTACTTC
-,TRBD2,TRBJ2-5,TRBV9,CASQAGVMGTQYF,TGTGCCAGCCAGGCGGGGGTGATGGGGACCCAGTACTTC
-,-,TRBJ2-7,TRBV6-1,CATSPEGGGPYEQYF,TGTGCCACCAGCCCTGAGGGGGGAGGGCCTTACGAGCAGTACTTC
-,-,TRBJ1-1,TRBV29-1,CSVHPGTEAFF,TGCAGCGTTCACCCGGGCACTGAAGCTTTCTTT
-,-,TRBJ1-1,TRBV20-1,CSARSEAEAFF,TGCAGTGCTAGGTCTGAGGCTGAAGCTTTCTTT
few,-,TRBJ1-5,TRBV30,CAWSGAYSNQPQHF,TGTGCCTGGAGTGGTGCCTATAGCAATCAGCCCCAGCATTTT
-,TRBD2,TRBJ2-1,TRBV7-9,CASSALLADPQFF,TGTGCCAGCAGCGCCTTACTAGCGGATCCCCAGTTCTTC
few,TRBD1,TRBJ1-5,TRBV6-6,CASSPRTGTGSQPQHF,TGTGCCAGCAGCCCACGAACCGGGACAGGAAGCCAGCCCCAGCATTTT
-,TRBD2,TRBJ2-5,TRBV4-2,CASSQGTSGGYETQYF,TGTGCCAGCAGCCAAGGGACTAGCGGGGGATACGAGACCCAGTACTTC
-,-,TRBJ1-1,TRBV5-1,CASSAELGTEAFF,TGCGCCAGCAGCGCGGAATTGGGCACTGAAGCTTTCTTT
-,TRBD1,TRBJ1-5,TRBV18,CASSPPRGTGGVNQPQHF,TGTGCCAGCTCACCTCCCAGGGGGACCGGTGGGGTCAATCAGCCCCAGCATTTT
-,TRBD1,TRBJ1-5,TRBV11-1,CASSSQTGWFNANQPQHF,TGTGCCAGCAGCTCACAGACAGGGTGGTTTAATGCCAATCAGCCCCAGCATTTT
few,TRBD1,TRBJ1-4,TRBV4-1,CASNQGTGGAFEKLFF,TGCGCCAGCAACCAAGGGACAGGGGGCGCGTTTGAAAAACTGTTTTTT
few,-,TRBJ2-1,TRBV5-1,CASSQPASNEQFF,TGCGCCAGCAGCCAACCCGCGTCTAATGAGCAGTTCTTC
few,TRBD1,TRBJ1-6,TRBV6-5,CASSLTTGGEWPLHF,TGTGCCAGCAGCCTAACTACAGGGGGAGAGTGGCCCCTCCACTTT
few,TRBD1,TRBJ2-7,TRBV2,CASRGTTGRGSHEQYF,TGTGCCAGCAGGGGAACCACCGGCAGGGGGTCCCACGAGCAGTACTTC
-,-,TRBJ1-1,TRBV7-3,CASSSRLGGDRTEAFF,TGTGCCAGCAGCTCCCGTTTAGGGGGTGATAGAACTGAAGCTTTCTTT
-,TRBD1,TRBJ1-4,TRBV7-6,CASSFGTGFEEKLFF,TGTGCCAGCAGCTTTGGGACAGGATTTGAAGAAAAACTGTTTTTT